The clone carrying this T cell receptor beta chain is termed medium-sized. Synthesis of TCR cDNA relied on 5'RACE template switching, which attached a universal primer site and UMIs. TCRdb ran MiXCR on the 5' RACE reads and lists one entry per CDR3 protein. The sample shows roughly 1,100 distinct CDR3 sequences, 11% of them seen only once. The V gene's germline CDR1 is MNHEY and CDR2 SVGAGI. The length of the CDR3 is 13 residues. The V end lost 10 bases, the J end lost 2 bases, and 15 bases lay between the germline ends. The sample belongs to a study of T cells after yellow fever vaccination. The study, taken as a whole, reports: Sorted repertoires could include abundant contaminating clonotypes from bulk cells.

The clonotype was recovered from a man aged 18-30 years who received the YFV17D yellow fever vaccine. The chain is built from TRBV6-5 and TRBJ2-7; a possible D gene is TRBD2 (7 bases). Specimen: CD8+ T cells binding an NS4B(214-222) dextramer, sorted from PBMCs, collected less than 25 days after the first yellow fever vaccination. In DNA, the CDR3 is TGTGCCACCACGGAGGGGGGGGCCTACGAGCAGTACTTC. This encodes CATTEGGAYEQYF.